A single sample gave rise to the 6 T cell receptor beta chains below, sequenced in a study of CD8+ T cells in alopecia areata (dated by TCRdb to 2016 to 2019). Libraries were made using the immunoSEQ multiplex PCR assay. For TCR sequencing, RNA was extracted from every sample and reverse transcribed into cDNA to serve as template. As stored in TCRdb, this immuneACCESS dataset retains in-frame rearrangements with V and J assigned. A fraction of the clones does not appear; measured against another copy, unresolved V genes explain less than half of the discrepancy, and the remainder lacks a known reason. In all, the sample holds 95,000 to 120,000 clones, and 55% to 60% of those were seen once. About 3.4% of the sample is in the top ten clones. The sample's time point, from its label and the paper: around 22 weeks on oral tofacitinib. The treatment or condition label corresponds to: oral pan-JAK inhibitor, 5-10 mg twice daily.

The source was CD4+ T cells sorted from blood, collected at week 24, from a patient treated with tofacitinib. The receptors were sampled from a human donor with alopecia areata.

The rearrangement uses TRBV27 and TRBJ1-6, with no clear D. V lost 3 bases and J lost 10, with 13 bases in between. Germline V gene lookup returns CDR1 MNHEY and CDR2 SMNVEV (reference sequence). The CDR3 is made up of 14 amino acids. CDR3 in DNA: TGTGCCAGCAGTTTGGGCAGTATCGACTCACCCCTCCACTTT. Translated, it gives CASSLGSIDSPLHF.

V and J are TRBV10-2 and TRBJ1-2; possible D gene TRBD1, 5 bases. This CDR3 region has 13 residues. V lost 9 bases and J lost 1, with 12 bases in between. Looked up from germline, CDR1 is WSHSY and CDR2 is SAAADI. CDR3 nucleotides: TGCGCCAGTTCGGGACCCAATAACTATGGCTACACCTTC. It translates to CASSGPNNYGYTF.

The genes are TRBV10-3 and TRBJ2-6; D is unclear. Germline V gives CDR1 ENHRY, CDR2 SYGVKD. The CDR3 consists of 13 residues. Trimming left V 10 bases short and J 2 bases short, with 9 bases between. For the CDR3, the DNA is TGTGCCACCGAAGTAGCTGGGGCCAACGTCCTGACTTTC. Translated: CATEVAGANVLTF.

The J gene is TRBJ2-5, the V gene TRBV25-1; 8 bases map to TRBD1. J lost 1 base, V lost 1 base, and 5 bases had no gene match. The CDR3 consists of 16 residues. The germline gives CDR1 MGHDK, CDR2 SYGVNS. The CDR3 spells CASSEFTGGVQETQYF. CDR3 nucleotides: TGTGCCAGCAGTGAATTTACAGGGGGTGTCCAAGAGACCCAGTACTTC.

The V call is TRBV5-1, the J call TRBJ2-1; 11 bases are a match to TRBD2. The CDR3 extends over 15 amino acids. The trim removed 4 bases at V and 5 bases at J, leaving 5 bases unmatched. Per the germline V gene, CDR1 is SGHRS and CDR2 is YFSETQ. The CDR3 coding sequence is TGCGCCAGCAGCGGTAGCGGGGGGGTGGACAATGAGCAGTTCTTC. This encodes CASSGSGGVDNEQFF.

This clone has a handful of counts. The rearrangement uses TRBV30 and TRBJ1-1; 11 bases are shared with TRBD1. The CDR3 totals 13 residues. The germline V gene encodes CDR1 GTSNPN and CDR2 SVGIG (reference sequence). V shed 5 bases, J shed 9 bases, and the junction held 8 bases outside the gene matches. The CDR3 loop is CAWEGDRGSKAFF. As DNA, the CDR3 is TGTGCCTGGGAGGGGGACAGGGGGAGTAAAGCTTTCTTT.